Listed here are 21 T cell receptor beta chains from one sample, sequenced in a study of T cell repertoires in cytomegalovirus infection. These receptors are not linked to any known antigen. TCRdb redid the calling of the reads with MiXCR, one entry per CDR3 protein. The sample includes about a million distinct CDR3 sequences, approximately 32% seen only once; the top ten take around 15%. Sequences were derived from cultured CD8+ T cells from PBMCs, sampled from culture after CMV antigen stimulation. The receptors come from a human donor in good health (CMV status not recorded). Some clones in this sample may be carry-over from other donors' samples.

The chain joins TRBV9 to TRBJ2-5; D unresolved. The CDR3 length is 15 residues. Germline loops: CDR1 SGDLS, CDR2 YYNGEE. With 0 bases removed from V and 4 bases from J, the gap between germline ends came to 13 bases. The CDR3 nucleotides read TGTGCCAGCAGCGTAGGTGTGGCAGGTCTAGAGACCCAGTACTTC. Translation: CASSVGVAGLETQYF.

This clonotype was observed a few times. This chain links TRBV2 with TRBJ2-2; 12 positions match TRBD2. This CDR3 is 18 amino acids long. Trimming removed 8 bases from V and 2 bases from J; junction bases left unmatched: 12. Germline V CDR1 and CDR2: SNHLY, FYNNEI. This CDR3 reads CASGNSLAGGPNTGELFF. CDR3 in DNA: TGTGCCAGCGGAAACTCACTAGCGGGGGGACCCAACACCGGGGAGCTGTTTTTT.

Many counts were recorded for this clonotype. The chain is built from TRBV7-9 and TRBJ1-5, with D maybe TRBD1 (5 bases). V was trimmed by 4 bases and J by 2 bases, leaving 6 bases between them. The CDR3 sequence is 13 residues long. Germline V gene sequence: CDR1 SEHNR, CDR2 FQNEAQ (reference sequence). This CDR3 is CASSSRGNQPQHF. The CDR3, as DNA: TGTGCCAGCAGCTCCAGGGGCAATCAGCCCCAGCATTTT.

There are a few counts of this clonotype. The J gene is TRBJ1-1, the V gene TRBV12-3 or TRBV12-4; D is uncertain. The CDR3 runs to 14 residues. Between the trimmed V and J ends, which lost 5 bases and 1 base, there was a span of 11 bases. The CDR3 loop is CASSRFFQNTEAFF. CDR3 nucleotide sequence: TGTGCCAGCAGTCGGTTTTTTCAGAACACTGAAGCTTTCTTT.

This rearrangement joins TRBV7-1 to TRBJ2-7; the match to TRBD1 covers 8 bases. TRBV7-1 is an ORF, with its function uncertain. The CDR3 length is 16 residues. V dropped 5 bases and J dropped 7; count of bases not matched to a gene: 16. The CDR3: CASSPQTGQGKVEQYV. CDR3 DNA: TGTGCCAGCAGCCCCCAAACCGGACAGGGAAAAGTTGAGCAGTACGTC.

This chain uses TRBV7-9 with TRBJ2-7; 9 nucleotides match TRBD1. The CDR3 has 15 residues. V lost 4 bases, J lost 3 bases, and 7 bases stayed unmatched. CDR1 is SEHNR and CDR2 is FQNEAQ in the germline V gene (reference sequence). The CDR3 sequence is CASSWGQGSYYEQYF. In DNA, the CDR3 is TGTGCCAGCAGCTGGGGACAGGGTAGTTACTACGAGCAGTACTTC.

The J gene is TRBJ1-2, the V gene TRBV20-1; D unclear. The V gene's germline CDR1 is DFQATT and CDR2 SNEGSKA (reference sequence). The CDR3 has 17 residues. V lost 6 bases and J lost 3, with 26 bases in between. The CDR3 loop reads CSAFNLGRLSEDYGYTF. CDR3 bases: TGCAGTGCCTTCAATCTAGGACGCCTAAGTGAGGACTATGGCTACACCTTC.

This clonotype was observed a handful of times. The chain has TRBV7-9 and TRBJ1-2; 9 bases are shared with TRBD1. The germline gives CDR1 SEHNR, CDR2 FQNEAQ (reference sequence). V lost 2 bases, J lost 4 bases, and 8 bases stayed unmatched. The CDR3 consists of 16 residues. CDR3 sequence: CASSLRPGQGLYGYTF. The DNA for the CDR3 is TGTGCCAGCAGCTTACGTCCGGGACAGGGCCTCTATGGCTACACCTTC.

There are many counts of this clonotype. This chain uses TRBV7-2 with TRBJ1-3; the D is unclear. Germline V gene lookup returns CDR1 SGHTA and CDR2 FQGNSA. The CDR3 runs 16 residues. Between the trimmed V and J ends, which lost 1 base and 0 bases, there was a span of 10 bases. Here the CDR3 reads CASSLDGASSGNTIYF. The DNA for the CDR3 is TGTGCCAGCAGCTTAGATGGAGCTAGCTCTGGAAACACCATATATTTT. The full variable domain, with the rest looked up from reference TRBV7-2 and TRBJ1-3, is GAGVSQSPSNKVTEKGKDVELRCDPISGHTALYWYRQSLGQGLEFLIYFQGNSAPDKSGLPSDRFSAERTGGSVSTLTIQRTQQEDSAVYLCASSLDGASSGNTIYFGEGSWLTVV.

The chain combines TRBV5-1 with TRBJ2-3; tentative D call: TRBD2 (6 bases). Germline CDR1 and CDR2: SGHRS and YFSETQ. Deletions cut 1 base from V and 5 bases from J, with 14 bases between. The CDR3 runs 15 residues. The CDR3 protein is CASSLFWGGGDTQYF. CDR3 DNA: TGCGCCAGCAGCTTGTTCTGGGGAGGAGGAGATACGCAGTATTTT. Complete variable domain (other parts from reference TRBV5-1 and TRBJ2-3): KAGVTQTPRYLIKTRGQQVTLSCSPISGHRSVSWYQQTPGQGLQFLFEYFSETQRNKGNFPGRFSGRQFSNSRSEMNVSTLELGDSALYLCASSLFWGGGDTQYFGPGTRLTVL.

This clonotype was seen a handful of times. The gene calls are TRBV28 and TRBJ2-5; D ambiguous. The CDR3 is 14 amino acids. Looked up from germline, CDR1 is MDHEN and CDR2 is SYDVKM. The V and J ends lost 3 bases and 4 bases respectively, with 12 bases between them. The CDR3 protein is CASSLVPKRETQYF. The CDR3 coding sequence is TGTGCCAGCAGTTTGGTTCCCAAGAGAGAGACCCAGTACTTC.

Concerning this clonotype itself: This may come from a read error, since a much larger clone is one base off. This rearrangement joins TRBV12-3 or TRBV12-4 to TRBJ1-1, with a tentative D call TRBD1 (6 bases). The CDR3 consists of 16 residues. CDR3 sequence: CASRHRDTYKNTEVFF. The CDR3 DNA follows: TGTGCCAGCAGACACCGGGACACATACAAGAACACTGAAGTTTTCTTT.

The genes are TRBV28 and TRBJ1-5; 12 bases map to TRBD1. The germline CDR1 and CDR2 sequences are MDHEN and SYDVKM. This CDR3 is 19 amino acids long. J lost 3 bases, V lost 4 bases, and 13 bases had no gene match. CDR3 DNA: TGTGCCAGCAGTTCACCGTACCGGGACAGGGGGCGCAACAATCAGCCCCAGCATTTT. Its translation: CASSSPYRDRGRNNQPQHF.

The chain links TRBV9 to TRBJ2-3; 11 bases align to TRBD2. V lost 3 bases, J lost 5 bases, and 11 bases stayed unmatched. CDR1 and CDR2 from the germline V gene are SGDLS and YYNGEE. This CDR3 contains 17 residues. CDR3 residues: CASSGLLSGGAIDTQYF. CDR3 in DNA: TGTGCCAGCAGCGGACTTCTTAGCGGGGGGGCGATAGATACGCAGTATTTT.

V is TRBV4-1 and J is TRBJ1-1, with D hard to call. Germline CDR1 is MGHRA and CDR2 is YSYEKL. The CDR3 covers 17 residues. The ends were cut back, 1 base at V and 1 base at J, with 16 bases in the middle. As DNA, the CDR3 is TGCGCCAGCAGCCAAGGCCCGGTATTTACGTGGAACACTGAAGCTTTCTTT. It specifies CASSQGPVFTWNTEAFF.

With respect to this clonotype: A junction boundary mismatches the germline segment, possibly from a read error. This chain connects TRBV7-9 to TRBJ1-2; the match to TRBD1 covers 11 bases. The CDR3 covers 15 residues. Germline lookup yields CDR1 SEHNR and CDR2 FQNEAQ (reference sequence). Here the CDR3 DNA reads TGTGCCAGCAGTTTAGGACAGGGGGCTTTTTATGGCTACACCTTC. As protein: CASSLGQGAFYGYTF.

In its sample, this clonotype was seen a few times. J is TRBJ1-1 and V is TRBV19, with a weak D call TRBD1 (6 bases). With 9 bases removed from V and 5 bases from J, the gap between germline ends came to 16 bases. Germline CDR1 LNHDA, CDR2 SQIVND (reference sequence). This CDR3 is 13 amino acids long. The CDR3 loop reads CASGGGASTEAFF. The CDR3, as DNA: TGTGCCAGCGGAGGGGGGGCGAGTACTGAAGCTTTCTTT.

This clonotype has just a few counts. The chain couples TRBV20-1 to TRBJ1-5; 8 positions agree with TRBD1. The CDR3 runs to 16 residues. Germline V gives CDR1 DFQATT, CDR2 SNEGSKA (reference sequence). V lost 3 bases to trimming and J lost 5 bases; unmatched junction nucleotides: 12. CDR3 sequence reads: CSARALGQGHYQPQHF. CDR3 nucleotides: TGCAGTGCTAGGGCCCTCGGACAGGGTCATTATCAGCCCCAGCATTTT.

This clonotype was detected ten times or more. The genes are TRBV6-1 and TRBJ1-5; D is ambiguous. Trimming took off 4 bases at V and 6 bases at J, with 10 bases between the two ends. Germline assignment: CDR1 MNHNS and CDR2 SASEGT. The CDR3 is made up of 13 amino acids. CDR3 DNA: TGTGCCAGCAGTGTGTCTGCCCCTCAGCCCCAGCATTTT. It codes for CASSVSAPQPQHF.

This chain connects TRBV20-1 to TRBJ2-1; D call uncertain. The V gene lost 6 bases and the J gene lost 4 bases, with 19 bases spanning the gap. The CDR3 is 15 amino acids. Per germline, CDR1 DFQATT and CDR2 SNEGSKA (reference sequence). DNA of the CDR3: TGCAGTGCCCCCCAAATAGAGACTTCTTACAATGAGCAGTTCTTC. It encodes CSAPQIETSYNEQFF.

This clonotype was seen many times. This chain joins TRBV7-2 and TRBJ2-2, with a possible D match to TRBD2 (6 bases). V lost 0 bases, J lost 6 bases, and 8 bases lay in between. The CDR3 is 14 amino acids. Looked up from germline, CDR1 is SGHTA and CDR2 is FQGNSA. CDR3 sequence (DNA): TGTGCCAGCAGCTTAGCGGGGGAGGCCGGGGAGCTGTTTTTT. Encoded protein: CASSLAGEAGELFF.